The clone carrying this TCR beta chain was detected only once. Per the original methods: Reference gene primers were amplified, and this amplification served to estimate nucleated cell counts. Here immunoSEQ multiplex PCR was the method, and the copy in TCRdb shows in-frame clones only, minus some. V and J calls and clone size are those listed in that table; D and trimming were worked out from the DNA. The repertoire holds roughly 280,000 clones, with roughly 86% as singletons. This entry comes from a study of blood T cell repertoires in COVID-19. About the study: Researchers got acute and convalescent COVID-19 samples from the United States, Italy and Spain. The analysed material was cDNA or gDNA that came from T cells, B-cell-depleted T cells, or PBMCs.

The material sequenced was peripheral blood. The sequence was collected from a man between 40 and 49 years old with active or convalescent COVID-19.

CDR3 DNA sequence: TGTGCCAGCAGCCCCCGGGACAGGGAGGCGGACGAGCAGTACTTC. As protein: CASSPRDREADEQYF. This chain uses TRBV13 with TRBJ2-7; 9 bases are a match to TRBD1. This CDR3 is built from 15 residues. Per germline, CDR1 PRHDT and CDR2 FYEKMQ (reference sequence). The trim removed 5 bases at V and 5 bases at J, leaving 10 bases unmatched.